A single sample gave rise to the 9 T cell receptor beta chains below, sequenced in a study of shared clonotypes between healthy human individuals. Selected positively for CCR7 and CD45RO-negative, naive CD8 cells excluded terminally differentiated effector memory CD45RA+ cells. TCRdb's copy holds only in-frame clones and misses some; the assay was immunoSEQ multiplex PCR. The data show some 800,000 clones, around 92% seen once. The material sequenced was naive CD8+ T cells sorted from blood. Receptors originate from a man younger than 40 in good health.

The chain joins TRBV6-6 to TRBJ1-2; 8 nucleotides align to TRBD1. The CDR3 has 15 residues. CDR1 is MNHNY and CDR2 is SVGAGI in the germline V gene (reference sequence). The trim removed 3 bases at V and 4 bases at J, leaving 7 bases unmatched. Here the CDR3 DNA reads TGTGCCAGCAGTTATGGGACAGGAGCTCTCTATGGCTACACCTTC. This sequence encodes CASSYGTGALYGYTF.

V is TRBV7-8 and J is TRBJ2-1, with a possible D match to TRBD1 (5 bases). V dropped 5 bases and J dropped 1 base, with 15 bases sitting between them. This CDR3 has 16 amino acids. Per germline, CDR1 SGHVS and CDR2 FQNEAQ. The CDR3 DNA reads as TGTGCCAGCAGCCCTATGGGGCCGGAGTCCTACAATGAGCAGTTCTTC. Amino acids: CASSPMGPESYNEQFF.

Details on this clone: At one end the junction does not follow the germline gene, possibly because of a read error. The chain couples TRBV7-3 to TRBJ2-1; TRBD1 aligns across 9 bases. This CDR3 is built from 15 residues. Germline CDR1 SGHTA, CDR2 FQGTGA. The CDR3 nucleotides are TGTGCCAGCAGCATAACAGGGGGCGGTGACAATGAGCAGTTCTTC. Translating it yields CASSITGGGDNEQFF.

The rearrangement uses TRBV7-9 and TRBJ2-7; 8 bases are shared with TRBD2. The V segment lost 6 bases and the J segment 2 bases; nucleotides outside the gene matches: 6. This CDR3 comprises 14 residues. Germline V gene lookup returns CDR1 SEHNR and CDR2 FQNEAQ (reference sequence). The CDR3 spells CASRPGTSTYEQYF. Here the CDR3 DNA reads TGTGCCAGCAGACCCGGGACTAGTACCTACGAGCAGTACTTC.

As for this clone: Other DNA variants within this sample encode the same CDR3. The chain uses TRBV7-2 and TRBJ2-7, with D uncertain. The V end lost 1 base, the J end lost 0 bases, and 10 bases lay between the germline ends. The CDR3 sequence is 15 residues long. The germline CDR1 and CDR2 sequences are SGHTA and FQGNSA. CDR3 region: CASSLDSGSSYEQYF. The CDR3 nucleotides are TGTGCCAGCAGCTTAGATTCCGGATCCTCCTACGAGCAGTACTTC.

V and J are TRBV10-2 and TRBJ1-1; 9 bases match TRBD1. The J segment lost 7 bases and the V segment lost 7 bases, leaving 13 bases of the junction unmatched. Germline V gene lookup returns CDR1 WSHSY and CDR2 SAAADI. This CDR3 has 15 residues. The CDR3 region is CASKDYQGQGSEAFF. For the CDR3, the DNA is TGCGCCAGCAAGGACTACCAAGGACAGGGGAGTGAAGCTTTCTTT.

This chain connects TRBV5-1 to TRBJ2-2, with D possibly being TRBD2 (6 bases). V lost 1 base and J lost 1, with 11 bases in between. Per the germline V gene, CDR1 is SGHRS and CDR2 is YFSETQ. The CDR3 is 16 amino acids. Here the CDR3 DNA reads TGCGCCAGCAGCTTGTCTTTGGGGGGGAACACCGGGGAGCTGTTTTTT. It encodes CASSLSLGGNTGELFF.

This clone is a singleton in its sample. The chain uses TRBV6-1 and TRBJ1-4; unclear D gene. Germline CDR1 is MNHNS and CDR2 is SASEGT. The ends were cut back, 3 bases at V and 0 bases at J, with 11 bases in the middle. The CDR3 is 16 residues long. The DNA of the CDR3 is TGTGCCAGCAGTGATCTCCGTTCTGCAACTAATGAAAAACTGTTTTTT. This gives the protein CASSDLRSATNEKLFF.

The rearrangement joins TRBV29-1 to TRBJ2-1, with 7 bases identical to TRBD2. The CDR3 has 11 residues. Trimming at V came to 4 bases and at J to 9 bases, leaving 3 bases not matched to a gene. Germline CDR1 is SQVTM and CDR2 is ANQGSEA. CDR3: CSVGRELEQFF. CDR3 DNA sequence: TGCAGCGTTGGGCGGGAGCTTGAGCAGTTCTTC.